This T cell receptor beta chain was captured in a study of blood T cell repertoires in COVID-19. In the study overall: Acute and convalescent COVID-19 specimens originated in the United States, Italy and Spain. T cells, B-cell-depleted T cells, or PBMCs supplied cDNA or gDNA.

V dropped 3 bases and J dropped 7; count of bases not matched to a gene: 11. The CDR3 is 16 amino acids. CDR1 and CDR2 from the germline V gene are SGHRS and YFSETQ. Method: immunoSEQ multiplex PCR; TCRdb's copy keeps in-frame clones and lacks some. The table includes some 100,000 clones, roughly 80% detected once. V gene TRBV5-1 combines with J gene TRBJ1-2, with TRBD1 matching 11 bases. This clonotype originated in a woman in her sixties or seventies with acute or convalescent COVID-19. Sequencing was performed on peripheral blood. Written as DNA, the CDR3 is TGCGCCAGCAGCTACGCAACCGGGACAGGGGGACCTGGCTACACCTTC. Translation gives CASSYATGTGGPGYTF.